The rows below give T cell receptor beta chains drawn from one sample of a study of blood T cells in healthy people across ages. TCRdb called the 5' RACE reads again in MiXCR, with one record for every CDR3 protein. The repertoire holds about 770,000 distinct CDR3 sequences, around 42% seen once, with roughly 19% in the top ten. Sequenced sample: blood. The receptors here all came from a man aged 60 to 69 in good health. Both conserved end residues are part of each CDR3. Fields, in order: J gene, V gene, clone size, CDR3 protein. The size of a clone is reported for some rows only, either as once, few or many, or as a class for expanded clones.

J: TRBJ1-6; V: TRBV7-2; size: -; CDR3: CASSPFQNGQGNSPLHF
J: TRBJ2-3; V: TRBV5-1; size: -; CDR3: CASSPPTGATTDTQYF
J: TRBJ1-5; V: TRBV20-1; size: -; CDR3: CSARQGSGRQPQHF
J: TRBJ1-2; V: TRBV28; size: many; CDR3: CASRRDRVGGGYTF
J: -; V: TRBV12-3/TRBV12-4; size: -; CDR3: CASSPLDGPAYEQYF
J: TRBJ2-3; V: TRBV27; size: -; CDR3: CASSLTAISSTDTQYF
J: TRBJ2-6; V: TRBV29-1; size: -; CDR3: CSVQVTTGANVQTF
J: -; V: TRBV11-2; size: few; CDR3: CASSPTQAGRLYEQYF
J: TRBJ2-6; V: TRBV7-2; size: -; CDR3: CASSGRGANVLTF
J: TRBJ1-2; V: TRBV25-1; size: few; CDR3: CASSSQGAANYGYTF
J: -; V: TRBV5-1; size: -; CDR3: CASSLARTSGRETQYF
J: TRBJ2-3; V: TRBV11-2; size: -; CDR3: CAIGVSTDTQYF
J: -; V: TRBV7-9; size: -; CDR3: CASSLFGHEQYF
J: TRBJ2-3; V: TRBV7-8; size: -; CDR3: CASSLSSSISTDTQYF
J: TRBJ2-5; V: TRBV24-1; size: few; CDR3: CATSDPSPGGLETQYF
J: TRBJ2-7; V: TRBV29-1; size: -; CDR3: CSVQPAYEQYF
J: TRBJ1-1; V: TRBV20-1; size: once; CDR3: CSARDLGTGGMNTEAFF
J: -; V: TRBV28; size: -; CDR3: CASSGIGTGGYEQYF
J: TRBJ2-4; V: TRBV5-6; size: -; CDR3: CASSLAVGRAKNIQYF
J: TRBJ1-1; V: TRBV5-1; size: -; CDR3: CASSLFGVGDTEAFF
J: TRBJ2-1; V: TRBV10-3; size: -; CDR3: CAISEWTGGNEQFF
J: TRBJ2-7; V: TRBV18; size: many; CDR3: CASSQDREQYF
J: TRBJ2-5; V: TRBV5-1; size: -; CDR3: CASSGGGLQETQYF
J: TRBJ2-7; V: TRBV11-2; size: -; CDR3: CASSLEWDLTYEQYF
J: TRBJ2-3; V: TRBV7-9; size: -; CDR3: CASSLTSGLRDTQYF
J: TRBJ2-3; V: TRBV7-2; size: -; CDR3: CASSISGPFATSTDTQYF
J: TRBJ1-2; V: TRBV6-1; size: once; CDR3: CASKVSPGTSYGYTF
J: -; V: TRBV9; size: -; CDR3: CASSPSPKRTPYEQYF
J: TRBJ2-7; V: TRBV11-2; size: -; CDR3: CASSPRAKEQYF
J: TRBJ2-1; V: TRBV6-1; size: -; CDR3: CASKDGFGGPRMNEQFF
J: TRBJ2-3; V: TRBV20-1; size: -; CDR3: CSARKGLAGTDTQYF
J: TRBJ2-7; V: TRBV15; size: -; CDR3: CATSKWTGAPSYEQYF
J: TRBJ2-7; V: TRBV3-1; size: -; CDR3: CASSQGDREKQYF
J: TRBJ2-7; V: TRBV6-2/TRBV6-3; size: few; CDR3: CASSPLAGGYNEQYF
J: TRBJ2-3; V: TRBV4-1; size: few; CDR3: CASSPSRGDTQYF
J: TRBJ2-7; V: TRBV2; size: -; CDR3: CARSVLGGYEQYF
J: TRBJ1-2; V: TRBV6-6; size: -; CDR3: CASRGGQGYGYTF
J: TRBJ2-7; V: TRBV28; size: -; CDR3: CASSSIPYEQYF
J: TRBJ2-5; V: TRBV25-1; size: -; CDR3: CASSETGQLEEETQYF